Listed here is a single T cell receptor (beta chain). This sample is drawn from a study of cytomegalovirus exposure and HLA in healthy donors. Study at large: Roughly 80 million unique TCRs from HLA-typed donors made up an early data release. Falling in the Caucasian-associated ancestry cluster were about four fifths of 398 genotyped donors.

V was shortened by 6 bases and J by 9 bases, with 13 bases between the two germline ends. This CDR3 has 12 amino acids. The germline V gene encodes CDR1 SGHTA and CDR2 FQGNSA. 60 Vbeta and 13 Jbeta primers were used in PCR. Measured with immunoSEQ multiplex PCR; TCRdb has only the in-frame clones, and not every one. Here the sample spans more than 150,000 clones, 65% to 90% being singletons. The rearrangement uses TRBV7-2 and TRBJ2-3; tentative D call: TRBD2 (7 bases). The sequencing input was PBMCs. This TCR derives from a woman between 50 and 59 years old in good health and CMV-seropositive. CDR3 protein: CASSSGGVTQYF. CDR3 coding DNA: TGTGCCAGCAGTTCGGGGGGCGTCACGCAGTATTTT.